Presented here are 6 T cell receptor beta chains from one specimen sequenced in a study of T cells after yellow fever vaccination. TCRdb fed the 5' RACE reads into MiXCR, producing one record per CDR3 protein. The sample has 500,000 to 650,000 distinct CDR3 sequences, roughly 14% seen once. The sample was PBMCs, taken on the day of the yellow fever booster vaccination. The receptors were gathered from a young man who received the YFV17D yellow fever vaccine.

This clonotype was seen a handful of times. The chain joins TRBV20-1 to TRBJ2-4, with a weak D call TRBD2 (5 bases). The CDR3 covers 13 residues. Per germline, CDR1 DFQATT and CDR2 SNEGSKA (reference sequence). V dropped 4 bases and J dropped 0 bases, with 7 bases sitting between them. The DNA for the CDR3 is TGCAGTGCTACTGCGGGAGCCAAAAACATTCAGTACTTC. It translates to CSATAGAKNIQYF.

The chain couples TRBV30 to TRBJ2-5; no clear D gene. This CDR3 is built from 11 residues. From germline, CDR1 is GTSNPN and CDR2 SVGIG (reference sequence). Trimming left V 3 bases short and J 5 bases short, with 7 bases between. CDR3 in DNA: TGTGCCTGGAGACCTGCGGAGACCCAGTACTTC. It is translated as CAWRPAETQYF.

This chain links TRBV5-4 with TRBJ2-5; TRBD2 is a possible D gene (7 bases). Germline V lookup: CDR1 SGHNT, CDR2 YYREEE (reference sequence). This CDR3 comprises 15 residues. V was clipped by 4 bases and J by 7 bases, with 20 bases between them. The CDR3 DNA reads TGTGCCAGCAGCCAAACAAGCGGGACATATGGGACCCAGTACTTC. This gives the protein CASSQTSGTYGTQYF.

This clonotype has just a few counts. V gene TRBV5-4 combines with J gene TRBJ2-7, with D perhaps TRBD1 (6 bases). V was pared by 5 bases and J by 2 bases, with 14 bases between. The CDR3 spans 14 residues. Germline-derived CDR1 and CDR2 are SGHNT and YYREEE (reference sequence). Here the CDR3 DNA reads TGTGCCAGCAGAAGACACCGGGACACCTACGAGCAGTACTTC. This encodes CASRRHRDTYEQYF.

This clonotype was observed at least ten times. CDR3 nucleotide sequence: TGTGCCACCAGCAGAGACCGGGCTGGCGGGATGTACGAGCAGTACTTC. Its translation is CATSRDRAGGMYEQYF. This chain connects TRBV15 to TRBJ2-7, with D perhaps matching TRBD2 (6 bases). With 0 bases removed from V and 4 bases from J, the gap between germline ends came to 16 bases. Germline CDR1 reads LNHNV; CDR2 reads YYDKDF (reference sequence). This CDR3 contains 16 residues.

There are a few counts of this clonotype. The chain joins TRBV7-2 to TRBJ2-3, with TRBD2 identical over 8 bases. The V segment lost 5 bases and the J segment 1 base; nucleotides outside the gene matches: 11. Germline loops: CDR1 SGHTA, CDR2 FQGNSA. The length of the CDR3 is 17 residues. The CDR3: CASSAPRLAKRTDTQYF. As DNA, the CDR3 is TGTGCCAGCAGCGCACCCCGACTAGCGAAGCGCACAGATACGCAGTATTTT. Based on the CDR3 plus reference TRBV7-2 and TRBJ2-3, the full variable domain is GAGVSQSPSNKVTEKGKDVELRCDPISGHTALYWYRQSLGQGLEFLIYFQGNSAPDKSGLPSDRFSAERTGGSVSTLTIQRTQQEDSAVYLCASSAPRLAKRTDTQYFGPGTRLTVL.